Described below is a single T cell receptor (beta chain) sequence and its context. This sample was included in a study of lymphopenia after photon versus proton radiotherapy. Per the germline V gene, CDR1 is SGHVS and CDR2 is FNYEAQ. The length of the CDR3 is 13 residues. The table came from immunoSEQ multiplex PCR; TCRdb's copy has only in-frame clones and leaves some out. There are 13,000 to 15,000 clones in the sample; approximately 80% occur only once, and roughly 28% lies in the top ten. The source material was peripheral blood, sampled from a patient treated with photon-based radiotherapy. This TCR was sampled from a man in his fifties with gastric cancer. V usage is TRBV7-6 and J usage is TRBJ2-2; D possibly uses TRBD1 or TRBD2 (6 bases each). The chain's CDR3 is CATRGQFAGELFF. Written as DNA, the CDR3 is TGTGCTACCCGGGGGCAGTTCGCCGGGGAGCTGTTTTTT.